Each of the 30 T cell receptor beta chains below was sequenced from the same sample in a study of T cells in women clearing cervical HPV infection. Produced via immunoSEQ multiplex PCR; TCRdb's table is partial and in-frame only. The sample totals roughly 40,000 clones. The specimen sequenced was blood buffy coat. These receptors all come from a woman aged 18-69 years with a cervical HPV16 infection that either progressed to CIN3+ or cleared (not recorded which).

Details on this clone: Read data end 3 residues before the CDR3 end; the end is taken from the germline J gene. This chain links TRBV28 with TRBJ2-7, with 7 bases matching TRBD2. V gave up 7 bases and J gave up 0 bases; unmatched junction bases: 6. This CDR3 has 14 amino acids. CDR1 and CDR2 (germline): MDHEN, SYDVKM. The CDR3 reads CASTDTSVSYEQYF. The DNA read from the CDR3 is TGTGCCAGCACCGATACTAGCGTCTCCTACGAG.

As to this clone: The CDR3 end lies 3 residues beyond the end of the read and is filled in from the germline J gene. The chain joins TRBV19 to TRBJ2-3, with D tentatively TRBD1 (5 bases). Germline CDR1 and CDR2: LNHDA and SQIVND (reference sequence). Trimming removed 10 bases from V and 0 bases from J, with 11 bases in between. This CDR3 is 13 amino acids long. The CDR3 loop reads CATGWGSTDTQYF. The sequenced part of the CDR3 DNA is TGTGCCACAGGGTGGGGAAGCACAGATACG.

Details on this clone: Coverage ceases 3 residues before the CDR3 finishes, and the germline J gene fills in the end. The chain recombines TRBV11-2 with TRBJ2-2; D gene ambiguous. Trimming removed 1 base from V and 2 bases from J, with 5 bases in between. The CDR3 is made up of 14 amino acids. Germline loops: CDR1 SGHAT, CDR2 FQNNGV. CDR3 amino acids: CASSLVDNTGELFF. The covered CDR3 bases are TGTGCCAGCAGCTTAGTAGATAACACCGGGGAG.

On this clone itself: From the germline J gene comes the end of the CDR3, since the read stops 3 residues before it. J is TRBJ2-3 and V is TRBV19; D uncertain. CDR3 length: 14 residues. Germline V lookup: CDR1 LNHDA, CDR2 SQIVND (reference sequence). Trimming stripped 2 bases from V and 8 bases from J, with 14 bases between. CDR3: CASSISLAGGTQYF. The CDR3 DNA, read in part, is TGTGCCAGTAGTATATCCCTCGCCGGCGGTACG.

On this clone itself: The sequence runs out 3 residues before the end of the CDR3; the remainder is reconstructed from the germline J gene. The chain employs TRBV6-8 and TRBJ1-5; possible D gene TRBD1, 6 bases. Deletions cut 2 bases from V and 1 base from J, with 27 bases between. Per the germline V gene, CDR1 is MNHGY and CDR2 is SAAAGT. The CDR3 totals 21 residues. The sequenced CDR3 bases are TGTGCCAGCAGTTACCCGATTGTGGGACACCCGGCGGGAATGAGCAATCAGCCC. Residues: CASSYPIVGHPAGMSNQP. From start to end, the CDR3 is CASSYPIVGHPAGMSNQPQHF.

As to this clone: The read ends 3 residues before the CDR3 terminus; that terminus is restored from the germline J gene. The chain has TRBV7-8 and TRBJ2-5, with D unclear. Trimming removed 4 bases from V and 5 bases from J, with 23 bases in between. There are 17 residues in the CDR3. Germline CDR1 is SGHVS and CDR2 is FQNEAQ. The CDR3 spells CASSSQRYIRVWETQYF. The part of the CDR3 DNA that was read is TGTGCCAGCAGCTCCCAACGTTATATTAGGGTTTGGGAGACC.

About this clone: The read terminates 3 residues ahead of where the CDR3 ends, so the germline J gene completes it. The chain is built from TRBV5-1 and TRBJ2-5; 9 positions match TRBD2. The germline V gene encodes CDR1 SGHRS and CDR2 YFSETQ. The length of the CDR3 is 16 residues. The V segment lost 4 bases and the J segment 4 bases; nucleotides outside the gene matches: 11. CDR3 protein: CASSPGVAGVSETQYF. CDR3 bases read: TGCGCCAGCAGCCCGGGGGTAGCGGGAGTATCAGAGACC.

Concerning this clone itself: From the germline J gene comes the end of the CDR3, since the read stops 3 residues before it. V is TRBV7-8 and J is TRBJ1-2, with no clear D. CDR3 length equals 12 residues. Germline V lookup: CDR1 SGHVS, CDR2 FQNEAQ. The DNA read from the CDR3 is TGTGCCAGCACGCATTACTCCTACGAC. This translates into CASTHYSYD. In full, the CDR3 is CASTHYSYDYTF.

About this clone: The sequenced fragment ends 3 residues before the CDR3 boundary, so the rest is inferred from the germline J gene. This chain connects TRBV6-1 to TRBJ1-2; TRBD1 agrees at 7 bases. Germline CDR1 MNHNS, CDR2 SASEGT. The CDR3 totals 15 residues. Here the CDR3 reads CASSEGIRGIDDYTF. The CDR3 bases that were read are TGTGCCAGCAGTGAAGGAATCAGGGGGATCGATGAC.

Note on this clone: The CDR3 extends 3 residues past the end of the read, so its final part is completed from the germline J gene. The chain employs TRBV14 and TRBJ2-1; 9 nucleotides line up with TRBD2. V was pared by 6 bases and J by 3 bases, with 9 bases of the junction left unmatched. This CDR3 comprises 16 residues. Germline assignment: CDR1 SGHDN and CDR2 FVKESK. CDR3 bases read: TGTGCCAGCAGTTATAGCGGGAGATCGTTCTACAATGAG. Protein sequence: CASSYSGRSFYNE. The whole CDR3 reads CASSYSGRSFYNEQFF.

A note on this clone: The missing CDR3 end, 3 residues past where the read stops, is filled in from the germline J gene. This sequence joins TRBV30 and TRBJ1-1; D is unresolved. V gave up 3 bases and J gave up 4 bases, with 12 bases separating them. The CDR3 totals 13 residues. The germline V gene has CDR1 GTSNPN and CDR2 SVGIG (reference sequence). The CDR3 protein is CAWSAYAGTEAFF. The sequenced part of the CDR3 DNA is TGTGCCTGGAGCGCATACGCCGGCACTGAA.

A word on this clone: The junction departs from the called germline gene at one end, perhaps through a read error. The observed sequence ends 3 residues before the CDR3 terminus, with the missing tail filled in from the germline J gene. The identical CDR3 is also encoded by other nucleotide sequences in the sample. The chain employs TRBV7-1 and TRBJ1-3; 9 nucleotides line up with TRBD1. TRBV7-1 qualifies as an ORF whose function is uncertain. The CDR3 totals 20 residues. The CDR3 sequence: CASSSSGTGSTINSGNTIYF. CDR3 bases read: TGTGCCAGCAGCTCCTCCGGGACAGGGTCCACGATAAACTCTGGAAACACA.

The covered CDR3 bases are TGCGCCAGCAGCTTAAGTAGGTCGGAAGGGACAAGTAATTCGTATGGC. Translated: CASSLSRSEGTSNSYG. The whole CDR3 protein is CASSLSRSEGTSNSYGYTF. The chain uses TRBV5-1 and TRBJ1-2; possible D gene TRBD1, 6 bases. The read finishes 3 residues shy of the CDR3 end, and the germline J gene is used to complete it. CDR1 and CDR2 from the germline V gene are SGHRS and YFSETQ. The V end lost 2 bases, the J end lost 5 bases, and 28 bases lay between the germline ends. The CDR3 extends over 19 amino acids.

As regards this clone: The missing CDR3 end, 3 residues past where the read stops, is filled in from the germline J gene. This rearrangement joins TRBV7-9 to TRBJ1-1; tentatively, D is TRBD1 (5 bases). Trimming pared 11 bases from V and 7 bases from J, leaving 17 bases between. This CDR3 is built from 12 residues. Per the germline V gene, CDR1 is SEHNR and CDR2 is FQNEAQ (reference sequence). The CDR3 DNA, read in part, is TGTGCCGAGGGAGGGGAATCGGGTGAA. It yields the protein CAEGGESGE. The whole CDR3 sequence is CAEGGESGEAFF.

Concerning this clone: The CDR3 end falls 3 residues outside the read, so it is completed with the germline J gene. The genes are TRBV2 and TRBJ2-1; TRBD1 matches at 10 bases. Germline assignment: CDR1 SNHLY and CDR2 FYNNEI. This CDR3 has 15 residues. V was pared by 4 bases and J by 3 bases, with 3 bases of the junction left unmatched. CDR3 in amino acids: CASSGGTGVYNEQFF. CDR3 DNA (partial): TGTGCCAGCAGTGGGGGGACAGGGGTCTACAATGAG. Combining the CDR3 with reference TRBV2 and TRBJ2-1 gives the whole variable domain EPEVTQTPSHQVTQMGQEVILRCVPISNHLYFYWYRQILGQKVEFLVSFYNNEISEKSEIFDDQFSVERPDGSNFTLKIRSTKLEDSAMYFCASSGGTGVYNEQFFGPGTRLTVL.

For this clone: The CDR3 is cut off 3 residues early in the read; its end comes from the germline J gene. This chain joins TRBV2 and TRBJ2-3, with 8 bases identical to TRBD1. The V gene's germline CDR1 is SNHLY and CDR2 FYNNEI. The CDR3 has 14 residues. The CDR3: CASRETGVAGTQYF. The covered CDR3 bases are TGTGCCAGCAGGGAGACAGGGGTTGCAGGGACG.

A word on this clone: The CDR3 is cut off 3 residues early in the read; its end comes from the germline J gene. The chain combines TRBV20-1 with TRBJ1-6, with D possibly matching TRBD1 (6 bases). V lost 1 base to trimming and J lost 7 bases, with 14 bases between them. This CDR3 comprises 15 residues. Germline CDR1 reads DFQATT; CDR2 reads SNEGSKA (reference sequence). CDR3 DNA (partial): TGCAGTGCTAGAGGGTTAGGACAGATAAATTCACCC. It translates to CSARGLGQINSP. The whole CDR3 is CSARGLGQINSPLHF.

As for this clone: The missing CDR3 end, 3 residues past where the read stops, is filled in from the germline J gene. V and J are TRBV7-2 and TRBJ2-3; the D gene is possibly TRBD1 (5 bases). Germline lookup yields CDR1 SGHTA and CDR2 FQGNSA. CDR3 length: 14 amino acids. CDR3 region: CASSLQWQGETQYF. The part of the CDR3 DNA that was read is TGTGCCAGCAGCTTACAGTGGCAGGGCGAGACG.

As concerns this clone: Read coverage stops 3 residues before the CDR3 terminus; the germline J gene supplies the remainder. The V gene is TRBV6-2 or TRBV6-3, the J gene TRBJ2-1; 7 bases agree with TRBD2. Per germline, CDR1 MNHEY and CDR2 SVGEGT. The V and J ends lost 5 bases and 7 bases, in that order; junction bases with no gene match: 5. CDR3 length equals 13 residues. The CDR3: CASSRLAVNEQFF. Partial CDR3 DNA: TGTGCCAGCAGTAGACTAGCAGTGAATGAG.

Remarks on this clone: The read gets to within 3 residues of the CDR3 end, and the germline J gene fills in the rest. The V and J genes are TRBV19 and TRBJ1-2; possible D gene TRBD1, 6 bases. CDR3 length equals 15 residues. Germline V gene sequence: CDR1 LNHDA, CDR2 SQIVND (reference sequence). The CDR3 region is CASSIVGTGTYDYTF. CDR3 bases read: TGTGCCAGTAGTATTGTTGGAACAGGGACCTACGAC.

Turning to this clone: The DNA ends 3 residues before the CDR3 does, and the rest of the CDR3 is filled in from the germline J gene. The V call is TRBV30, the J call TRBJ2-3; D assignment may be TRBD1 or TRBD2 (5 bases each). Germline V gene data show CDR1 as GTSNPN and CDR2 as SVGIG (reference sequence). The CDR3 has 15 amino acids. The CDR3 bases that were read are TGTGCCTGGAGGGCGACACTCCTCAAAGGGGAGACG. This encodes CAWRATLLKGET. The entire CDR3 protein is CAWRATLLKGETQYF.

A note on this clone: The read ends 3 residues shy of where the CDR3 ends; the end is completed using the germline J gene. The J gene is TRBJ2-2, the V gene TRBV7-9; weak D call: TRBD1 (5 bases). The CDR3 has 13 amino acids. CDR1 SEHNR and CDR2 FQNEAQ come from the germline V gene (reference sequence). Incomplete CDR3 DNA: TGTGCCAGCAGCTCCTTAGACAGTGAAAAG. Its protein product is CASSSLDSEK. Given in full, the CDR3 is CASSSLDSEKLFF.

Comments on this clone: The read falls 3 residues short of the CDR3 end, and the missing part is taken from the germline J gene. The V gene is TRBV18, the J gene TRBJ2-2, with 8 bases that match TRBD1. The CDR3 has 14 amino acids. Germline loops: CDR1 KGHSH, CDR2 LQKENI. The CDR3 sequence is CASSLGTGNEKLFF. The CDR3 bases that were read are TGTGCCAGCTCACTCGGGACAGGAAATGAAAAG.

In the case of this clone: Read data end 3 residues before the CDR3 end; the end is taken from the germline J gene. V usage is TRBV20-1 and J usage is TRBJ1-2, with D perhaps matching TRBD1 (6 bases). Germline CDR1 and CDR2: DFQATT and SNEGSKA (reference sequence). V shed 5 bases and J shed 4 bases, with 17 bases lying between them. This CDR3 has 14 amino acids. The CDR3 sequence: CSASNRGGSYGYTF. CDR3 bases read: TGCAGTGCTTCTAATAGGGGGGGTAGCTATGGC.

On this clone itself: Read data end 3 residues before the CDR3 end; the end is taken from the germline J gene. The chain recombines TRBV7-2 with TRBJ2-3; a weak D match, TRBD2 (6 bases). This CDR3 comprises 14 residues. CDR1 SGHTA and CDR2 FQGNSA come from the germline V gene. CDR3 amino acids: CASSLAGARETQYF. The part of the CDR3 DNA that was read is TGTGCCAGCAGCTTAGCTGGGGCCCGGGAGACG.

Remarks on this clone: The read falls 3 residues short of the CDR3 end, and the missing part is taken from the germline J gene. The rearrangement joins TRBV7-2 to TRBJ2-1, with D possibly TRBD2 on 5 matching bases. The CDR3 is made up of 15 amino acids. In germline, CDR1 is SGHTA, CDR2 FQGNSA. Deletions cut 6 bases from V and 3 bases from J, with 15 bases between. The DNA read from the CDR3 is TGTGCCAGCAGTCCGCAAAATAGCGACTACAATGAG. It translates to CASSPQNSDYNE. The whole CDR3 region reads CASSPQNSDYNEQFF. Based on the CDR3 plus reference TRBV7-2 and TRBJ2-1, the full variable domain is GAGVSQSPSNKVTEKGKDVELRCDPISGHTALYWYRQSLGQGLEFLIYFQGNSAPDKSGLPSDRFSAERTGGSVSTLTIQRTQQEDSAVYLCASSPQNSDYNEQFFGPGTRLTVL.

With respect to this clone: Read sequence stops 3 residues before the CDR3 end, and the germline J gene provides the missing end. V is TRBV11-2 and J is TRBJ2-7, with 13 bases that match TRBD2. In germline, CDR1 is SGHAT, CDR2 FQNNGV. This CDR3 spans 15 amino acids. Germline trimming cut 2 bases from V and 4 bases from J; bases unmatched to any gene: 2. CDR3 DNA, as far as it was read: TGTGCCAGCAGCTTAACGACTAGCGGGGGGTACGAG. It specifies CASSLTTSGGYE. In full, the CDR3 is CASSLTTSGGYEQYF.

A word on this clone: Read coverage stops 3 residues before the CDR3 terminus; the germline J gene supplies the remainder. This chain connects TRBV7-2 to TRBJ2-1; TRBD2 matches at 15 bases. The CDR3 loop spans 15 amino acids. V lost 5 bases, J lost 9 bases, and 5 bases stayed unmatched. The germline gives CDR1 SGHTA, CDR2 FQGNSA. The CDR3 sequence: CASSPGLAGGTEQFF. The CDR3 DNA, read in part, is TGTGCCAGCAGCCCGGGACTAGCGGGAGGCACTGAG.

On this clone itself: The read comes to an end 3 residues before the CDR3 does, leaving the germline J gene to fill in the end. The rearrangement joins TRBV2 to TRBJ2-1, with D maybe TRBD2 (5 bases). CDR3 length: 15 residues. The ends were cut back, 6 bases at V and 6 bases at J, with 18 bases in the middle. The germline V gene has CDR1 SNHLY and CDR2 FYNNEI. The CDR3 bases that were read are TGTGCCAGCAGGAGCAGCGGCCGGTACCTCAATGAG. Its protein product is CASRSSGRYLNE. From start to end, the CDR3 is CASRSSGRYLNEQFF.

With respect to this clone: The read ends 3 residues before the CDR3 terminus; that terminus is restored from the germline J gene. The chain combines TRBV7-9 with TRBJ1-1; D not resolved. CDR3 length: 11 residues. Trimming stripped 5 bases from V and 5 bases from J, with 6 bases between. The germline V gene has CDR1 SEHNR and CDR2 FQNEAQ (reference sequence). CDR3 DNA, as far as it was read: TGTGCCAGCAGCCCTGTGACTGAA. Translated: CASSPVTE. The full CDR3 protein is CASSPVTEAFF.